A selection of T cell receptor beta chains follows, all from one sample in a study of CD8+CD57+ T cells in acquired aplastic anemia. TCRdb reanalysed the reads using MiXCR and keeps one entry per CDR3 protein. Altogether approximately 170,000 distinct CDR3 sequences are present, roughly half being singletons, with the ten largest covering 2.5% to 4%. Sequenced sample: sorted CD4+, CD8+, or CD8+CD57+ T cells (not recorded which) from PBMCs. Receptors originate from a human donor with aplastic anemia. Both conserved end residues are part of each CDR3. D genes are given only for firm matches. Clone size is shown for a subset of rows, as once, few, many or a class of expanded clone.

TRBV15	TRBD1	-	TRBJ2-7	CATSRGGQGAYEQYF	TGTGCCACCAGCAGAGGAGGACAGGGGGCATACGAGCAGTACTTC
TRBV20-1	-	-	TRBJ2-7	CSARDLRGTDYEQYF	TGCAGTGCTAGAGATTTGAGGGGGACCGACTACGAGCAGTACTTC
TRBV19	-	once	TRBJ2-2	CASKGRGLISGELFF	TGTGCCAGTAAAGGGAGGGGGCTTATATCCGGGGAGCTGTTTTTT
TRBV7-8	-	-	TRBJ2-7	CASSSTGEQYF	TGTGCCAGCAGCTCCACAGGGGAGCAGTACTTC
TRBV6-1	TRBD1	many	TRBJ2-7	CASSPSSRGQGFYEQYF	TGTGCCAGCAGTCCATCAAGCAGGGGACAGGGGTTCTACGAGCAGTACTTC
TRBV7-3	-	-	TRBJ2-7	CASSVIGPPGKCQLSSYEQYF	TGTGCCAGCAGCGTAATTGGACCCCCGGGAAAGTGTCAACTTAGCTCCTACGAGCAGTACTTC
TRBV7-9	-	-	TRBJ2-7	CASSGPEYEQYF	TGTGCCAGCAGCGGGCCAGAATACGAGCAGTACTTC
TRBV19	-	many	TRBJ1-1	CASMGGVGSTEAFF	TGTGCCAGTATGGGAGGGGTGGGGAGCACTGAAGCTTTCTTT
TRBV15	-	-	TRBJ1-6	CATSRSPDSPLHF	TGTGCCACCAGCAGATCCCCGGATTCACCCCTCCACTTT
TRBV29-1	-	many	TRBJ1-2	CSAHSFGGNYGYTF	TGCAGCGCGCACAGTTTCGGGGGAAACTATGGCTACACCTTC
TRBV20-1	TRBD1	-	TRBJ1-2	CSARDPGTGGLGGYTF	TGCAGTGCTAGAGATCCAGGGACAGGGGGCTTGGGAGGCTACACCTTC
TRBV20-1	TRBD1	-	TRBJ2-6	CSANQEPGQGISGANVLTF	TGCAGTGCTAACCAGGAACCGGGACAGGGGATCTCTGGGGCCAACGTCCTGACTTTC
TRBV4-1	TRBD1	many	TRBJ1-1	CASRIRDRENTEAFF	TGCGCCAGCAGAATACGGGACAGGGAGAACACTGAAGCTTTCTTT
TRBV11-1	-	-	TRBJ2-7	CASSLHGADWQYF	TGTGCCAGCAGCTTACACGGGGCGGACTGGCAGTACTTC
TRBV19	-	many	TRBJ1-2	CASQTGRDYGYTF	TGTGCCAGTCAGACCGGCAGGGACTATGGCTACACCTTC
TRBV29-1	TRBD1	-	TRBJ1-2	CSVLDREGYTF	TGCAGCGTTCTTGACAGGGAAGGCTACACCTTC
TRBV3-1	-	many	TRBJ1-2	CASSQESVGYTF	TGTGCCAGCAGCCAAGAGTCCGTCGGCTACACCTTC
TRBV24-1	-	many	TRBJ1-4	CATSDRGEKLFF	TGTGCCACCAGTGACAGGGGAGAAAAACTGTTTTTT
TRBV2	TRBD1	few	TRBJ2-7	CASSFGTASSYEQYF	TGTGCCAGCAGTTTCGGGACAGCCAGCTCCTACGAGCAGTACTTC
TRBV19	TRBD1	few	TRBJ1-5	CASSDRGYSNQPQHF	TGTGCCAGTAGCGACAGGGGATATAGCAATCAGCCCCAGCATTTT
TRBV11-1	-	-	TRBJ1-1	CASSLEGTNTEAFF	TGTGCCAGCAGCTTAGAGGGGACGAACACTGAAGCTTTCTTT
TRBV20-1	TRBD2	few	TRBJ2-7	CSARKREGGYEQYF	TGCAGTGCTAGAAAGCGGGAGGGGGGCTACGAGCAGTACTTC
TRBV4-1	-	many	TRBJ1-3	CASSQQDRSGNTIYF	TGCGCCAGCAGCCAACAGGACAGATCTGGAAACACCATATATTTT
TRBV29-1	-	few	TRBJ1-5	CSVIAQSNQPQHF	TGCAGCGTTATTGCACAGTCCAATCAGCCCCAGCATTTT